The sequence of this TCR beta chain was determined in a study of blood T cells in healthy people across ages. General study findings and limits: Strong correlation linked observed beta diversity and percent naive T cells. As age increased, TCR beta diversity per million T cells fell in a roughly linear fashion.

The second PCR ran roughly 7 to 12 cycles with a sample-barcoded 5' primer and J-beta primers. Tags on each cDNA molecule came from a template-switch adaptor with 12 random nucleotides. Via MiXCR, TCRdb re-called the 5' RACE reads, giving one row per CDR3 protein. The table shows roughly 1.9 million distinct CDR3 sequences, with about two fifths occurring only once. Of note for this clonotype: Its antigen remains unknown.

The CDR3 totals 14 residues. CDR1 is DFQATT and CDR2 is SNEGSKA in the germline V gene (reference sequence). Trimming cost V 0 bases and J 5 bases, with 12 bases left between them. The chain uses TRBV20-1 and TRBJ2-3, with D tentatively TRBD2 (7 bases). Sequencing was performed on blood. The sequence came from a human donor in good health. Written as DNA, the CDR3 is TGCAGTGCTAGAGAGGGGGGGCCGGGAGATACGCAGTATTTT. Translated, it gives CSAREGGPGDTQYF.